The clone carrying this T cell receptor (beta chain) was detected ten times or more. Its antigen is undetermined. Deletions cut 5 bases from V and 7 bases from J, with 23 bases between. Germline V gives CDR1 SEHNR, CDR2 FQNEAQ (reference sequence). The CDR3 length is 16 residues. The data belong to a study of T-cell memory formation after mild COVID-19. Overall study findings and caveats: Memory from before infection featured some responding clones, which suggests cross-reactive memory joined.

5'RACE primed at constant segments yielded TCR alpha and TCR beta cDNA libraries bearing sample barcodes and UMIs. Via MiXCR, TCRdb re-called the 5' RACE reads, giving one row per CDR3 protein. The sample lists roughly 35,000 distinct CDR3 sequences; under 8% were seen once. The receptor was isolated from a man aged 18 to 29 who had mild COVID-19 (a few samples of this study predate the infection). Cell type and time point are not known. Sequenced input: PBMCs or a T cell subset sorted from them (not recorded which). V is TRBV7-9 and J is TRBJ2-5, with D possibly matching TRBD2 (5 bases). The chain's CDR3 is CASSPSGLYLRGTQYF. The CDR3 nucleotides are TGTGCCAGCAGCCCATCTGGACTGTACCTCCGGGGGACCCAGTACTTC.